Below are 19 T cell receptor beta chains sequenced from a single sample in a study of T cell changes during pregnancy in multiple sclerosis. Using immunoSEQ multiplex PCR, the repertoire was profiled, and TCRdb retains in-frame clones only, with some absent. In the table there are about 40,000 clones, about 95% of which are singletons. Sequencing used peripheral blood, obtained in the third trimester of pregnancy. Receptors were obtained from a female donor with multiple sclerosis, enrolled in a pregnancy study.

The V call is TRBV4-3, the J call TRBJ2-7, with D possibly matching TRBD1 (6 bases). The ends were cut back, 1 base at V and 3 bases at J, with 13 bases in the middle. The CDR3 has 15 amino acids. CDR1 LGHNA and CDR2 YSLEER come from the germline V gene. The CDR3 DNA follows: TGCGCCAGCAGCCAAGGTTTCCGGGACAACTACGAGCAGTACTTC. Amino acid sequence: CASSQGFRDNYEQYF.

This clone showed up just once. The chain employs TRBV18 and TRBJ2-3, with 11 bases aligning to TRBD2. The CDR3 spans 15 residues. Trimming removed 0 bases from V and 7 bases from J; junction bases left unmatched: 3. Per germline, CDR1 KGHSH and CDR2 LQKENI. The CDR3 loop is CASSPPGTSGYTQYF. The CDR3 DNA sequence: TGTGCCAGCTCACCACCTGGGACTAGCGGTTATACGCAGTATTTT.

The chain couples TRBV7-3 to TRBJ2-3, with 8 bases matching TRBD1. V was pared by 5 bases and J by 7 bases, with 14 bases of the junction left unmatched. The CDR3 covers 16 residues. Germline-derived CDR1 and CDR2 are SGHTA and FQGTGA. CDR3 in DNA: TGTGCCAGCAGCCCTCTCGGGGGACAGGAAAGAAATACGCAGTATTTT. It codes for CASSPLGGQERNTQYF.

CDR3 region: CASSIVRDREYEQYF. DNA of the CDR3: TGTGCCAGTAGTATAGTCCGGGACAGGGAGTACGAGCAGTACTTC. The chain is built from TRBV19 and TRBJ2-7, with 9 positions matching TRBD1. This CDR3 is built from 15 residues. Germline V gene lookup returns CDR1 LNHDA and CDR2 SQIVND (reference sequence). V shed 1 base, J shed 4 bases, and the junction held 5 bases outside the gene matches.

The chain couples TRBV9 to TRBJ2-2; 10 nucleotides agree with TRBD2. Germline V gives CDR1 SGDLS, CDR2 YYNGEE. Germline trimming cut 10 bases from V and 0 bases from J; bases unmatched to any gene: 3. The CDR3 sequence is 14 residues long. This CDR3 reads CASSGGSNTGELFF. For the CDR3, the DNA is TGTGCCTCTAGCGGGGGCTCGAACACCGGGGAGCTGTTTTTT.

CDR3 bases: TGTGCCATCAGTGAACCGAGACTAGCGGTAGATACGCAGTATTTT. Amino acid sequence: CAISEPRLAVDTQYF. The rearrangement uses TRBV10-3 and TRBJ2-3; 9 bases fit TRBD2. Germline V gene sequence: CDR1 ENHRY, CDR2 SYGVKD. The length of the CDR3 is 15 residues. Trimming took 3 bases from V and 5 from J; bases not matched to a gene: 6.

CDR3 residues: CASTRDRLTYEQYF. The CDR3, as DNA: TGTGCCAGCACCCGAGACAGGCTCACCTACGAGCAGTACTTC. This chain uses TRBV6-1 with TRBJ2-7; a possible D gene is TRBD1 (6 bases). With 7 bases removed from V and 2 bases from J, the gap between germline ends came to 15 bases. This CDR3 region has 14 residues. CDR1 and CDR2 (germline): MNHNS, SASEGT.

The CDR3 DNA reads as TGCAGCGTGCGGGGGCGGTCGGGGACAACTAATGAAAAACTGTTTTTT. Residues: CSVRGRSGTTNEKLFF. This chain links TRBV29-1 with TRBJ1-4, with D perhaps matching TRBD1 (6 bases). V was clipped by 6 bases and J by 0 bases, with 17 bases between them. Per germline, CDR1 SQVTM and CDR2 ANQGSEA. This CDR3 is built from 16 residues.

The chain has TRBV28 and TRBJ2-3; TRBD1 matches at 7 bases. The CDR3 consists of 15 residues. The germline V gene encodes CDR1 MDHEN and CDR2 SYDVKM. Trimming removed 5 bases from V and 2 bases from J; junction bases left unmatched: 7. The DNA for the CDR3 is TGTGCCAGCAGTGATACAGGGGTTGACACAGATACGCAGTATTTT. Translated, it gives CASSDTGVDTDTQYF.

The rearrangement joins TRBV7-9 to TRBJ2-5, with TRBD2 matching 10 bases. Germline CDR1 is SEHNR and CDR2 is FQNEAQ (reference sequence). The CDR3 consists of 19 residues. V lost 0 bases and J lost 0; bases outside the gene matches: 10. For the CDR3, the DNA is TGTGCCAGCAGCTTAGCAGGTCATACTAGCGGGAAGTACCAAGAGACCCAGTACTTC. Residues: CASSLAGHTSGKYQETQYF.

The gene calls are TRBV19 and TRBJ1-5; 9 nucleotides match TRBD1. From germline, CDR1 is LNHDA and CDR2 SQIVND (reference sequence). V lost 5 bases and J lost 6; bases outside the gene matches: 8. CDR3 length: 15 amino acids. This CDR3 reads CASSVLTGGSQPQHF. For the CDR3, the DNA is TGTGCCAGTAGTGTACTAACAGGGGGCAGTCAGCCCCAGCATTTT.

The chain combines TRBV30 with TRBJ2-2, with D possibly TRBD1 on 6 matching bases. Per germline, CDR1 GTSNPN and CDR2 SVGIG (reference sequence). V lost 1 base to trimming and J lost 0 bases, with 12 bases between them. The CDR3 runs 16 residues. The CDR3 DNA is TGTGCCTGGAGTGGTACAGGGTATACGAACACCGGGGAGCTGTTTTTT. It encodes CAWSGTGYTNTGELFF.

This clone was seen only once. This rearrangement joins TRBV9 to TRBJ2-1; 8 bases fit TRBD2. The CDR3 totals 16 residues. Unmatched junction bases numbered 11, after V lost 0 bases and J lost 9 bases. The germline CDR1 and CDR2 sequences are SGDLS and YYNGEE. The CDR3 spells CASSVGLSGVSGEQFF. Here the CDR3 DNA reads TGTGCCAGCAGCGTAGGTCTTAGCGGGGTTTCCGGTGAGCAGTTCTTC.

In nucleotides, the CDR3 is TGCGCCAGCAGTGACCCGGACAGGCTACATGATACCTACGAGCAGTACTTC. Its translation is CASSDPDRLHDTYEQYF. The gene calls are TRBV10-1 and TRBJ2-7; TRBD1 matches at 7 bases. J was trimmed by 2 bases and V by 3 bases; bases with no gene match: 13. Germline values: CDR1 WNHNN, CDR2 SYGVQD (reference sequence). The CDR3 runs to 17 residues.

V is TRBV6-6 and J is TRBJ1-1; D perhaps matches TRBD1 (6 bases). V was clipped by 4 bases and J by 3 bases, with 12 bases between them. Germline CDR1 and CDR2: MNHNY and SVGAGI (reference sequence). CDR3 length equals 14 residues. The CDR3 protein is CASSLIGGDTEAFF. The CDR3 coding sequence is TGTGCCAGCAGTTTAATAGGGGGAGACACTGAAGCTTTCTTT.

The CDR3 bases are TGTGCCACCAGCAGAGATGCGGGGGGGAGCTCCTACAATGAGCAGTTCTTC. Protein product: CATSRDAGGSSYNEQFF. The J gene is TRBJ2-1, the V gene TRBV15, with 9 bases fitting TRBD2. The CDR3 consists of 17 residues. Trimming at V came to 0 bases and at J to 0 bases, leaving 3 bases not matched to a gene. The germline V gene encodes CDR1 LNHNV and CDR2 YYDKDF (reference sequence).

CDR3 amino acids: CASSLLVNADVETQYF. In DNA, the CDR3 is TGTGCCAGCAGCTTATTAGTCAATGCGGATGTGGAGACCCAGTACTTC. This chain connects TRBV7-9 to TRBJ2-5, with D uncertain. Germline CDR1 SEHNR, CDR2 FQNEAQ (reference sequence). The V gene lost 2 bases and the J gene lost 5 bases, with 18 bases spanning the gap. The CDR3 has 16 residues.

J is TRBJ1-2 and V is TRBV7-2, with 8 bases fitting TRBD1. This CDR3 region has 15 residues. With 5 bases clipped from V and 2 bases from J, the junction kept 7 bases outside the gene matches. CDR1 SGHTA and CDR2 FQGNSA come from the germline V gene. The CDR3 DNA is TGTGCCAGCAGCCCCCGACAGGGGATAAACTATGGCTACACCTTC. Protein: CASSPRQGINYGYTF.

The DNA for the CDR3 is TGTGCCAGCAGCACAACTAGCGTGGCGCAGTATTTT. Amino acids: CASSTTSVAQYF. The chain is built from TRBV7-2 and TRBJ2-3; 7 bases fit TRBD2. Germline CDR1 is SGHTA and CDR2 is FQGNSA. Losses at the gene ends were 5 bases for V and 10 bases for J; bases not matched to a gene: 6. The CDR3 sequence is 12 residues long. Full variable domain (outside the CDR3, taken from reference TRBV7-2 and TRBJ2-3): GAGVSQSPSNKVTEKGKDVELRCDPISGHTALYWYRQSLGQGLEFLIYFQGNSAPDKSGLPSDRFSAERTGGSVSTLTIQRTQQEDSAVYLCASSTTSVAQYFGPGTRLTVL.